This T cell receptor beta chain was recovered during a study of blood T cell repertoires in COVID-19. Whole-study context: Material from acute and convalescent COVID-19 was sourced from the United States, Italy and Spain. The analysed material was cDNA or gDNA that came from T cells, B-cell-depleted T cells, or PBMCs.

Participants were aged about 18 to 90 years, lived in over 20 US areas, and enrolled virtually. In the study's own analysis: Estimation of nucleated cell counts was performed using reference gene primer amplification. Clones were read by immunoSEQ multiplex PCR, and TCRdb kept only the in-frame ones, dropping some. V and J calls and clone size are those listed in that table; D and trimming were worked out from the DNA. This table holds more than 200,000 clones, roughly 90% found once. The trim removed 1 base at V and 4 bases at J, leaving 7 bases unmatched. CDR3 length: 16 residues. Germline CDR1 reads LGHDT; CDR2 reads YNNKEL (reference sequence).

The TCR comes from a woman in her twenties or thirties with acute COVID-19. The chain joins TRBV3-1 (or the pseudogene TRBV3-2) to TRBJ2-1, with TRBD2 identical over 7 bases. Sample: PBMCs or T cells enriched from blood (not recorded which). The CDR3 nucleotides read TGTGCCAGCAGCCAAGCCCGAGCGGGACCTTACAATGAGCAGTTCTTC. This gives the protein CASSQARAGPYNEQFF.